These 29 T cell receptor beta chains originate from one sample sequenced in a study of human T cells and chemical hapten exposure. Time point denoted: patch test 3, about 24 weeks after DPC sensitization. Specified treatment: therapeutic diphenylcyclopropenone sensitization with weekly scalp DPC. TCRdb passed the RACE reads through MiXCR, listing each CDR3 protein once. The sample has roughly 64,000 distinct CDR3 sequences, 8% to 13% seen once; the top ten hold about 2%. Material: whole blood, obtained in connection with sensitization to the hapten diphenylcyclopropenone (DPC). These TCRs come from a woman aged 25-40 years with alopecia areata. Some clones in this sample may be carry-over from other donors' samples.

This chain joins TRBV9 and TRBJ1-1; D is undetermined. Germline values: CDR1 SGDLS, CDR2 YYNGEE. V was cut by 0 bases and J by 1 base, with 7 bases left in between. The CDR3 loop spans 14 amino acids. CDR3 residues: CASSVDPTNTEAFF. As DNA, the CDR3 is TGTGCCAGCAGCGTAGACCCGACGAACACTGAAGCTTTCTTT.

This clonotype has a handful of counts. V and J are TRBV21-1 and TRBJ2-5; the D call TRBD1 from the table was never checked on the DNA. TRBV21-1 is termed a pseudogene. The CDR3 sequence is 16 residues long. The CDR3 region is CASSKTQRTAPETQYF. The CDR3 DNA is TGTGCCAGCAGCAAAACCCAAAGGACAGCCCCGGAGACCCAGTACTTC.

This sequence joins TRBV7-6 and TRBJ2-2; D not certain. Germline-derived CDR1 and CDR2 are SGHVS and FNYEAQ. This CDR3 comprises 13 residues. V shed 4 bases and J shed 5 bases, with 8 bases lying between them. CDR3 amino acids: CASSSHGTGELFF. Here the CDR3 DNA reads TGTGCCAGCAGCTCCCATGGAACCGGGGAGCTGTTTTTT.

This rearrangement joins TRBV28 to TRBJ2-7; D is unclear. The CDR3 loop spans 12 amino acids. Trimming shortened V by 4 bases and J by 7 bases, and 11 bases separated the two germline ends. Germline CDR1 is MDHEN and CDR2 is SYDVKM. The CDR3 DNA is TGTGCCAGCAGTTATCGTACCAAAGAGCAGTACTTC. Translation gives CASSYRTKEQYF.

About this clonotype: At one of its ends the junction is not consistent with the germline gene, which may arise from a read error. CDR3 loop: CAWSGLASLGNQQFF. The CDR3 DNA is TGTGCCTGGAGTGGGCTGGCTAGCCTAGGCAATCAGCAGTTCTTC. The chain couples TRBV30 to TRBJ2-1; TRBD2 might be the D (5 bases). Germline CDR1 is GTSNPN and CDR2 is SVGIG (reference sequence). The CDR3 loop spans 15 amino acids.

This clonotype was seen repeatedly, ten times or more. CDR3 sequence reads: CASSQDKGLATNEKLFF. The CDR3 DNA follows: TGTGCCAGCAGCCAGGACAAGGGCTTGGCAACTAATGAAAAACTGTTTTTT. The V call is TRBV12-3 or TRBV12-4, the J call TRBJ1-4, with D possibly matching TRBD1 (5 bases). Deletions cut 6 bases from V and 0 bases from J, with 17 bases between. There are 17 residues in the CDR3.

This clonotype was seen a handful of times. The V and J genes are TRBV5-1 and TRBJ1-2; tentative D call: TRBD1 (5 bases). V lost 4 bases and J lost 6, with 16 bases in between. The CDR3 extends over 14 amino acids. Germline loops: CDR1 SGHRS, CDR2 YFSETQ. The CDR3 sequence is CASSPAAAGNGYTF. DNA for the CDR3: TGCGCCAGCAGCCCAGCCGCGGCAGGGAATGGCTACACCTTC.

This clonotype was seen ten or more times. The chain joins TRBV5-1 to TRBJ2-3; weak D call: TRBD1 (6 bases). The length of the CDR3 is 13 residues. V gave up 4 bases and J gave up 1 base, with 7 bases separating them. Germline V gene lookup returns CDR1 SGHRS and CDR2 YFSETQ. CDR3 loop: CASSRQGTDTQYF. In nucleotides, the CDR3 is TGCGCCAGCAGCCGACAGGGCACAGATACGCAGTATTTT.

J is TRBJ1-2 and V is TRBV4-1, with D perhaps TRBD1 (5 bases). Looked up from germline, CDR1 is MGHRA and CDR2 is YSYEKL. The CDR3 extends over 14 amino acids. The ends were cut back, 4 bases at V and 7 bases at J, with 16 bases in the middle. CDR3 protein: CASSPGPTARGYTF. DNA for the CDR3: TGCGCCAGCAGCCCGGGACCCACCGCTCGTGGCTACACCTTC.

This clonotype was recorded at least ten times. This chain connects TRBV29-1 to TRBJ1-1, with 8 nucleotides matching TRBD1. This CDR3 contains 14 residues. Germline lookup yields CDR1 SQVTM and CDR2 ANQGSEA. V trimming: 6 bases; J trimming: 7 bases; junction bases outside the gene matches: 13. The CDR3 nucleotides read TGCAGCGTCCCGCGCCTATCCGGGACAGGTGAAGCTTTCTTT. Residues: CSVPRLSGTGEAFF.

This clonotype has a handful of counts. The chain employs TRBV28 and TRBJ2-7, with D unclear. CDR1 MDHEN and CDR2 SYDVKM come from the germline V gene. V was shortened by 7 bases and J by 5 bases, with 15 bases between the two germline ends. This CDR3 has 13 residues. The CDR3 loop reads CASTLGRLDEQYF. DNA of the CDR3: TGTGCCAGCACCCTGGGTAGGCTGGACGAGCAGTACTTC.

The rearrangement uses TRBV20-1 and TRBJ1-6; 12 bases align to TRBD1. The CDR3 consists of 16 residues. CDR1 DFQATT and CDR2 SNEGSKA come from the germline V gene (reference sequence). V shed 3 bases and J 11 bases; nucleotides not matched to a gene: 11. The CDR3 loop is CSARGTGGVGVAPLHF. DNA for the CDR3: TGCAGTGCTAGGGGGACAGGGGGCGTTGGTGTGGCACCCCTCCACTTT.

The table lists this clonotype with many counts. The chain employs TRBV29-1 and TRBJ1-1; possible D gene TRBD1, 6 bases. The CDR3 length is 14 residues. Trimming stripped 6 bases from V and 5 bases from J, with 19 bases between. Germline V gene data show CDR1 as SQVTM and CDR2 as ANQGSEA. CDR3 DNA: TGCAGCGTCGGGGGGCCGTCAGGGACTACTGAAGCTTTCTTT. It translates to CSVGGPSGTTEAFF.

This rearrangement joins TRBV5-1 to TRBJ2-5, with D unclear. The CDR3 contains 12 residues. Trimming pared 5 bases from V and 2 bases from J, leaving 7 bases between. The germline gives CDR1 SGHRS, CDR2 YFSETQ. The CDR3 spells CASRSQQETQYF. In DNA, the CDR3 is TGCGCCAGCAGGTCGCAGCAAGAGACCCAGTACTTC.

This chain joins TRBV11-1 and TRBJ2-7; maybe TRBD2 (5 bases). The CDR3 is made up of 13 amino acids. The germline V gene encodes CDR1 SGHAT and CDR2 FQDESV (reference sequence). Trimming removed 5 bases from V and 3 bases from J, with 11 bases in between. CDR3 protein: CASSLGLIYEQYF. The CDR3 DNA follows: TGTGCCAGCAGCCTCGGACTCATCTACGAGCAGTACTTC.

The chain combines TRBV28 with TRBJ1-1, with D possibly being TRBD1 (6 bases). The CDR3 extends over 16 amino acids. V was trimmed by 5 bases and J by 3 bases, leaving 19 bases between them. In germline, CDR1 is MDHEN, CDR2 SYDVKM. As DNA, the CDR3 is TGTGCCAGCAGTCCTGGCGGGGGCTTGTCGCACACTGAAGCTTTCTTT. It is translated as CASSPGGGLSHTEAFF.

This clonotype was seen only a few times. This chain connects TRBV12-5 to TRBJ1-5; D is unresolved. The germline gives CDR1 LGHNT, CDR2 FRNRAP. CDR3 size: 13 residues. V dropped 1 base and J dropped 4 bases, with 5 bases sitting between them. CDR3 amino acids: CASGLAENQPQHF. Here the CDR3 DNA reads TGTGCTAGTGGTTTGGCAGAGAATCAGCCCCAGCATTTT. Full variable domain (remainder filled in from reference TRBV12-5 and TRBJ1-5): DARVTQTPRHKVTEMGQEVTMRCQPILGHNTVFWYRQTMMQGLELLAYFRNRAPLDDSGMPKDRFSAEMPDATLATLKIQPSEPRDSAVYFCASGLAENQPQHFGDGTRLSIL.

Comment on this clonotype: A much more abundant neighbour one base away suggests this may be a read error. The chain links TRBV28 to TRBJ1-1, with unresolved D. V was clipped by 4 bases and J by 6 bases, with 15 bases between them. Germline V lookup: CDR1 MDHEN, CDR2 SYDVKM. The CDR3 length is 14 residues. CDR3 DNA: TGTGCCAGCAGTTCTTATGTCCAGGCTTCTGAAGCTTTCTTT. Residues: CASSSYVQASEAFF.

The V call is TRBV11-2, the J call TRBJ2-5, with 11 bases aligning to TRBD2. The V and J ends lost 5 bases and 2 bases, in that order; junction bases with no gene match: 7. CDR1 and CDR2 (germline): SGHAT, FQNNGV. The CDR3 spans 16 residues. The CDR3 sequence: CASSPGTSGPQETQYF. In DNA, the CDR3 is TGTGCCAGCAGCCCAGGGACTAGCGGACCACAAGAGACCCAGTACTTC.

This clonotype was picked up many times. The genes are TRBV5-4 and TRBJ1-2; TRBD1 agrees at 7 bases. CDR3 length: 14 amino acids. CDR1 and CDR2 from the germline V gene are SGHNT and YYREEE (reference sequence). V was clipped by 3 bases and J by 2 bases; unmatched bases: 4. CDR3 protein: CASSYRGANYGYTF. For the CDR3, the DNA is TGTGCCAGCAGCTACAGGGGAGCGAACTATGGCTACACCTTC.

This clonotype was counted at least ten times. The chain carries TRBV7-2 and TRBJ2-3; D is undetermined. This CDR3 contains 14 residues. Germline CDR1 is SGHTA and CDR2 is FQGNSA. The V end was cut by 2 bases, the J end by 2 bases, with 8 bases between. As DNA, the CDR3 is TGTGCCAGCAGCTTAAACGGCGCCACAGATACGCAGTATTTT. Protein sequence: CASSLNGATDTQYF.

The genes are TRBV4-3 and TRBJ1-1; D remains unclear. V lost 0 bases, J lost 11 bases, and 13 bases lay in between. The CDR3 is 13 amino acids. The germline gives CDR1 LGHNA, CDR2 YSLEER. CDR3: CASSQERTANAFF. CDR3 DNA: TGCGCCAGCAGCCAAGAAAGGACCGCCAACGCTTTCTTT.

This clonotype was seen repeatedly, ten times or more. CDR3 protein: CASSPTADTQYF. DNA of the CDR3: TGTGCCAGCAGTCCTACTGCAGATACGCAGTATTTT. The chain employs TRBV6-5 and TRBJ2-3; D gene unclear. The CDR3 has 12 amino acids. The V end lost 5 bases, the J end lost 4 bases, and 7 bases lay between the germline ends. Germline V gene lookup returns CDR1 MNHEY and CDR2 SVGAGI.

This clonotype was recorded many times. This chain connects TRBV12-3 or TRBV12-4 to TRBJ2-5; D is unresolved. V was pared by 7 bases and J by 4 bases, with 10 bases between. CDR3 length: 12 residues. CDR3 in amino acids: CASTIFGETQYF. CDR3 bases: TGTGCCAGCACCATTTTTGGAGAGACCCAGTACTTC.

This clonotype was seen ten or more times. J is TRBJ2-1 and V is TRBV4-1; D unresolved. The V and J ends lost 3 bases and 6 bases respectively, with 15 bases between them. The CDR3 totals 15 residues. CDR1 is MGHRA and CDR2 is YSYEKL in the germline V gene. The CDR3 sequence: CASSQITTHSNEQFF. The CDR3, as DNA: TGCGCCAGCAGCCAGATAACGACTCATTCCAATGAGCAGTTCTTC.

The chain uses TRBV19 and TRBJ1-2; the D gene is possibly TRBD1 (5 bases). Per germline, CDR1 LNHDA and CDR2 SQIVND (reference sequence). This CDR3 is built from 15 residues. With 3 bases removed from V and 2 bases from J, the gap between germline ends came to 13 bases. Here the CDR3 DNA reads TGTGCCAGTAGTATTCCGCAGGGATCGAACTATGGCTACACCTTC. Translation gives CASSIPQGSNYGYTF.

This clonotype was detected many times. This chain joins TRBV12-3 or TRBV12-4 and TRBJ1-1; D call uncertain. V lost 6 bases, J lost 3 bases, and 11 bases lay in between. CDR3 size: 13 residues. CDR3 sequence reads: CASRLEGYTEAFF. CDR3 nucleotides: TGTGCCAGCAGGCTGGAAGGGTACACTGAAGCTTTCTTT.

This clonotype was counted ten times or more. The V call is TRBV2, the J call TRBJ2-3, with D perhaps matching TRBD1 (5 bases). CDR3 length: 17 amino acids. Per the germline V gene, CDR1 is SNHLY and CDR2 is FYNNEI. Trimming cost V 2 bases and J 2 bases, with 17 bases left between them. The CDR3 nucleotides read TGTGCCAGCAGTGAAAGGGGAATCCCGACCGACACAGATACGCAGTATTTT. It specifies CASSERGIPTDTDTQYF.

This clonotype has a count of ten or more. The chain is built from TRBV18 and TRBJ2-3; D is possibly TRBD1 or TRBD2 (5 bases each). This CDR3 has 16 residues. Germline CDR1 KGHSH, CDR2 LQKENI. The V end was cut by 3 bases, the J end by 6 bases, with 19 bases between. The CDR3 DNA reads TGTGCCAGCTCACCCCGAAGGGGCAGAAGGGACGATACGCAGTATTTT. Translating it yields CASSPRRGRRDDTQYF.